The clone carrying this T cell receptor beta chain appeared once. This entry comes from a study of graft-versus-host responses after intestinal transplantation. Once graft tissue had been processed, intraepithelial and lamina propria lymphocytes were released. V was pared by 5 bases and J by 5 bases, with 6 bases between. Germline values: CDR1 SGHTA, CDR2 FQGNSA. The CDR3 totals 12 residues. Assay: immunoSEQ multiplex PCR; the TCRdb copy retains only in-frame clones and omits some. Altogether about 15,000 clones are present, almost 80% being singletons, with the ten largest covering 7.5% to 9%. The sample here was ileum tissue, taken roughly 450 days after intestinal transplant. This chain joins TRBV7-2 and TRBJ1-4; D gene unclear. The TCR was taken from a human patient who received an intestinal transplant, so some T cells may come from the graft donor. DNA of the CDR3: TGTGCCAGCAGCCTCATGAATGAAAAACTGTTTTTT. Translation gives CASSLMNEKLFF.